This T cell receptor beta chain was sequenced in a study of PD-L1 blockade in urothelial cancer. About the research overall: Patients started atezolizumab in the mid-2010s, 1,200 mg intravenously every 3 weeks. Median T cell yield per blood sample was 110,000 to 150,000 cells. Blood was evaluated 3 weeks (second dose) and 6 weeks after therapy began.

Trimming shortened V by 0 bases and J by 11 bases, and 16 bases separated the two germline ends. The CDR3 is 14 amino acids. Germline-derived CDR1 and CDR2 are MGHRA and YSYEKL. This sample's time point: pretreatment peripheral blood. Sequenced by immunoSEQ multiplex PCR; TCRdb stores in-frame clones only, minus some. Here the sample spans 45,000 to 70,000 clones, about 85% being singletons. The receptor was isolated from a man in his sixties or seventies with urothelial cancer. V and J are TRBV4-1 and TRBJ1-1; D gene ambiguous. The sequenced sample was PBMCs, obtained around atezolizumab (anti-PD-L1) treatment. The CDR3 spells CASSQDRGIGGAFF. The CDR3 nucleotides read TGCGCCAGCAGCCAAGATCGGGGTATTGGAGGGGCTTTCTTT.